Each of the 19 T cell receptor beta chains below was sequenced from the same sample in a study of glioma-infiltrating T cells. Using RNA template, CDR3s of TCR alpha and beta were amplified with iRepertoire arm-PCR. TCRdb analysed the multiplex PCR reads with MiXCR anew, one entry per CDR3 protein. The data hold around 130,000 distinct CDR3 sequences, with 24% observed a single time. The sample taken for sequencing was glioma tissue, nonneoplastic brain tissue, or PBMCs (not recorded which). The receptor source for this set is a human donor with low-grade glioma or glioblastoma, undergoing nonglioma brain surgery, or in good health (not recorded which).

V gene TRBV10-2 combines with J gene TRBJ2-5; 9 bases agree with TRBD2. V shed 3 bases, J shed 6 bases, and the junction held 8 bases outside the gene matches. The CDR3 contains 15 residues. Germline V lookup: CDR1 WSHSY, CDR2 SAAADI. The CDR3 here is CASSEFASGVQTQYF. CDR3 in DNA: TGCGCCAGCAGTGAATTCGCTAGCGGGGTACAGACCCAGTACTTC.

By sample share, this clonotype is medium-sized. The chain combines TRBV6-1 with TRBJ2-7; D is unresolved. The CDR3 runs 14 residues. Germline-derived CDR1 and CDR2 are MNHNS and SASEGT. V shed 2 bases and J shed 3 bases, with 11 bases lying between them. CDR3 nucleotide sequence: TGTGCCAGCAGTGAATCGGGCAACCACTACGAGCAGTACGTC. Translation gives CASSESGNHYEQYV.

This rearrangement joins TRBV4-1 to TRBJ2-5; 10 bases align to TRBD2. Germline V lookup: CDR1 MGHRA, CDR2 YSYEKL. J gave up 1 base and V 1 base, and 9 bases lay outside the gene matches. This CDR3 is built from 18 residues. CDR3 residues: CASSQGRTSGALQETQYF. The CDR3 nucleotides read TGCGCCAGCAGCCAAGGGCGAACTAGCGGGGCCCTCCAAGAGACCCAGTACTTC.

This clonotype was seen ten or more times. The chain links TRBV20-1 to TRBJ2-3; TRBD2 might be the D (6 bases). Germline assignment: CDR1 DFQATT and CDR2 SNEGSKA (reference sequence). Trimming removed 3 bases at V and 0 bases at J, with 10 bases between. This CDR3 has 14 amino acids. The CDR3 DNA is TGCAGTGCTAGGGAGGGAGCTAGCACAGATACGCAGTATTTT. Translation: CSAREGASTDTQYF.

Notes on this clonotype: A read error may explain this, as a much larger clone is one base away. The V and J genes are TRBV20-1 and TRBJ2-1, with no clear D. This CDR3 contains 14 residues. Germline V CDR1 and CDR2: DFQATT, SNEGSKA (reference sequence). The CDR3 nucleotides read TGCAGTGCTAGAGAGGGCGCCCTCTACAATGAGCAGTTATTC. Translation gives CSAREGALYNEQLF.

This clonotype has more than one count but fewer than ten. This rearrangement joins TRBV20-1 to TRBJ2-3, with D possibly TRBD1 on 8 matching bases. Germline V CDR1 and CDR2: DFQATT, SNEGSKA (reference sequence). The CDR3 has 18 residues. Trimming shortened V by 3 bases and J by 2 bases, and 24 bases separated the two germline ends. CDR3 sequence reads: CSARGGGVQGGPTDTQYF. The CDR3 coding sequence is TGCAGTGCTAGGGGGGGAGGGGTACAGGGGGGTCCCACAGATACGCAGTATTTT.

This clonotype has only a few counts. The chain links TRBV6-1 to TRBJ2-5, with D hard to call. The germline V and J ends were trimmed by 6 bases and 1 base, with 12 bases remaining between them. Germline V gives CDR1 MNHNS, CDR2 SASEGT. CDR3 size: 14 residues. For the CDR3, the DNA is TGTGCCAGCAGCCAAGCAGAGATCCAAGAGACCCAGTACTTC. Protein sequence: CASSQAEIQETQYF.

The V call is TRBV29-1, the J call TRBJ1-1; weak D call: TRBD1 (6 bases). The germline V and J ends were trimmed by 7 bases and 4 bases, with 13 bases remaining between them. The CDR3 has 12 residues. In germline, CDR1 is SQVTM, CDR2 ANQGSEA. This CDR3 is CSAQTGFTEAFF. In nucleotides, the CDR3 is TGCAGCGCTCAGACAGGCTTCACTGAAGCTTTCTTT.

This clonotype was observed a few times. The V call is TRBV7-9, the J call TRBJ2-1; 8 bases agree with TRBD1. Germline V gene lookup returns CDR1 SEHNR and CDR2 FQNEAQ (reference sequence). The CDR3 contains 15 residues. Trimming cost V 5 bases and J 5 bases; bases outside gene matches: 8. The CDR3 DNA reads as TGTGCCAGCAGCCAGACCTCGACAGGGGACAATGAGCAGTTCTTC. Amino acids: CASSQTSTGDNEQFF.

This clonotype was seen a handful of times. V usage is TRBV25-1 and J usage is TRBJ1-2; 9 bases match TRBD1. V lost 5 bases to trimming and J lost 5 bases; unmatched junction nucleotides: 6. The CDR3 has 14 residues. Germline loops: CDR1 MGHDK, CDR2 SYGVNS. The CDR3: CASSPPGTGYGYTF. The CDR3 nucleotides are TGTGCCAGCAGTCCACCTGGGACAGGGTATGGCTACACCTTC.

The genes are TRBV20-1 and TRBJ2-7, with D perhaps TRBD1 or TRBD2 (5 bases each). Trimming removed 0 bases from V and 4 bases from J, with 13 bases in between. The CDR3 consists of 14 residues. Per the germline V gene, CDR1 is DFQATT and CDR2 is SNEGSKA (reference sequence). Here the CDR3 reads CSARDGQGEYEQYV. CDR3 in DNA: TGCAGTGCTAGAGATGGGCAGGGAGAATACGAGCAGTACGTC.

With regard to this clonotype: A junction end diverges from the germline sequence, so it may reflect a read error. The chain has TRBV7-7 and TRBJ2-5, with 8 positions matching TRBD1. CDR1 is SSHAT, CDR2 FNYEAQ, per germline (reference sequence). This CDR3 is 15 amino acids long. The CDR3 bases are TGTGCTAGCAGCTTAGGAGCAGGGGGCTTGGAGACCCAGTACTTC. Translating it yields CASSLGAGGLETQYF.

As for this clonotype: One base away lies a much larger clone, so this may be a sequencing read error. V and J are TRBV11-2 and TRBJ2-2; no reliable D call. CDR1 SGHAT and CDR2 FQNNGV come from the germline V gene. This CDR3 spans 14 amino acids. The CDR3 nucleotides read TGTGCCAGCGGCTTTACGACGAACACCGGGGAGCTGTTTTTT. Amino acid sequence: CASGFTTNTGELFF.

V gene TRBV7-6 combines with J gene TRBJ2-3; 8 nucleotides match TRBD2. J lost 4 bases, V lost 5 bases, and 11 bases had no gene match. Germline CDR1 is SGHVS and CDR2 is FNYEAQ. The CDR3 has 16 residues. CDR3 coding DNA: TGTGCCAGCAGCCCCGGGACTAGAAATCGGGCAGATACGCAGTATTTT. This gives the protein CASSPGTRNRADTQYF.

CDR3 bases: TGTGCCAGCAGTGAAGCGCGCGGGGCCAATGAAAAACTGTTTTTT. Protein product: CASSEARGANEKLFF. The chain links TRBV2 to TRBJ1-4; D is possibly TRBD1 (5 bases). The CDR3 runs to 15 residues. Germline lookup yields CDR1 SNHLY and CDR2 FYNNEI. V lost 0 bases, J lost 5 bases, and 10 bases lay in between. Based on the CDR3 plus reference TRBV2 and TRBJ1-4, the full variable domain is EPEVTQTPSHQVTQMGQEVILRCVPISNHLYFYWYRQILGQKVEFLVSFYNNEISEKSEIFDDQFSVERPDGSNFTLKIRSTKLEDSAMYFCASSEARGANEKLFFGSGTQLSVL.

This clonotype occurred a few times. The chain uses TRBV15 and TRBJ2-1; weak D call: TRBD2 (5 bases). The CDR3 has 16 amino acids. Trimming removed 0 bases at V and 0 bases at J, with 9 bases between. Germline loops: CDR1 LNHNV, CDR2 YYDKDF (reference sequence). In DNA, the CDR3 is TGTGCCACCAGCAGAGAAAGAGGGAGCTCCTACAATGAGCAGTTCTTC. Translating gives CATSRERGSSYNEQFF.

The CDR3 sequence: CASSLGPQDTQYF. The CDR3 DNA reads TGTGCCAGCAGCTTAGGCCCCCAAGATACGCAGTATTTT. The chain is built from TRBV7-9 and TRBJ2-3; D call uncertain. V was cut by 1 base and J by 5 bases, with 7 bases left in between. The CDR3 has 13 residues. Germline assignment: CDR1 SEHNR and CDR2 FQNEAQ (reference sequence). The full variable domain, with the rest looked up from reference TRBV7-9 and TRBJ2-3, is DTGVSQNPRHKITKRGQNVTFRCDPISEHNRLYWYRQTLGQGPEFLTYFQNEAQLEKSRLLSDRFSAERPKGSFSTLEIQRTEQGDSAMYLCASSLGPQDTQYFGPGTRLTVL.

The CDR3, as DNA: TGTGCCAGCAGCGCCCTAGCGGGGCTTGGCCCAGATACGCAGTATTTT. Protein sequence: CASSALAGLGPDTQYF. V is TRBV5-8 and J is TRBJ2-3; 9 positions match TRBD2. This CDR3 comprises 16 residues. Germline assignment: CDR1 SGHTS and CDR2 YDEGEE. V shed 4 bases, J shed 4 bases, and the junction held 10 bases outside the gene matches.

This clonotype was seen a few times. The rearrangement links TRBV20-1 to TRBJ1-4; 11 bases agree with TRBD1. This CDR3 is 14 amino acids long. The germline V gene has CDR1 DFQATT and CDR2 SNEGSKA (reference sequence). V gave up 6 bases and J gave up 7 bases; unmatched junction bases: 7. The DNA of the CDR3 is TGCAGTGCACGGACAGGGGGCATGAGTGAAAAACTGTTTTTT. Amino acids: CSARTGGMSEKLFF.